The 31 T cell receptor beta chains listed next were all sequenced from one sample in a study of T cell responses to AZD1222 COVID-19 vaccine. Libraries were prepared by immunoSEQ multiplex PCR; TCRdb keeps only in-frame clonotypes and omits some of them. The data hold 120,000 to 150,000 clones, with roughly 91% observed a single time. Specimen: peripheral blood, collected 28 days after the second AZD1222 dose. The source is an adult who received the AZD1222 COVID-19 vaccine.

The chain uses TRBV30 and TRBJ1-3; D not resolved. CDR3 size: 14 residues. The germline V gene has CDR1 GTSNPN and CDR2 SVGIG (reference sequence). V lost 3 bases to trimming and J lost 0 bases, with 9 bases between them. The CDR3 DNA is TGTGCCTGGAGGGAGTCTCTCTCTGGAAACACCATATATTTT. This encodes CAWRESLSGNTIYF.

V usage is TRBV7-8 and J usage is TRBJ1-2; no firm D call. The germline V gene encodes CDR1 SGHVS and CDR2 FQNEAQ. The CDR3 is 15 amino acids. The V and J ends lost 3 bases and 4 bases respectively, with 15 bases between them. The CDR3 loop reads CASSLTLEIPYGYTF. CDR3 coding DNA: TGTGCCAGCAGCTTGACCCTCGAGATCCCCTATGGCTACACCTTC.

V gene TRBV5-1 combines with J gene TRBJ1-1, with a possible D match to TRBD1 (5 bases). Looked up from germline, CDR1 is SGHRS and CDR2 is YFSETQ. V was pared by 0 bases and J by 3 bases, with 9 bases between. This CDR3 region has 14 residues. CDR3 in DNA: TGCGCCAGCAGCTTGGCGGGGGTTTACACTGAAGCTTTCTTT. Its protein product is CASSLAGVYTEAFF. Together with reference TRBV5-1 and TRBJ1-1, the CDR3 gives the full variable domain: KAGVTQTPRYLIKTRGQQVTLSCSPISGHRSVSWYQQTPGQGLQFLFEYFSETQRNKGNFPGRFSGRQFSNSRSEMNVSTLELGDSALYLCASSLAGVYTEAFFGQGTRLTVV.

The chain is built from TRBV2 and TRBJ2-5; 10 bases fit TRBD2. This CDR3 is built from 16 residues. The V and J ends lost 6 bases and 5 bases, in that order; junction bases with no gene match: 12. Per germline, CDR1 SNHLY and CDR2 FYNNEI. CDR3 DNA sequence: TGTGCCAGCAGGGGGGCGCAAGCGGGAGGGCAGGAGACCCAGTACTTC. Its translation: CASRGAQAGGQETQYF.

This chain uses TRBV6-5 with TRBJ1-4; D possibly corresponds to TRBD1 (6 bases). V was cut by 8 bases and J by 5 bases, with 12 bases left in between. Germline assignment: CDR1 MNHEY and CDR2 SVGAGI. The CDR3 is 13 amino acids. CDR3 DNA sequence: TGTGCCAGCTACGGGACACCCAATGAAAAACTGTTTTTT. The encoded protein is CASYGTPNEKLFF.

This rearrangement joins TRBV5-1 to TRBJ1-2, with D perhaps matching TRBD1 (6 bases). CDR3 size: 14 residues. In germline, CDR1 is SGHRS, CDR2 YFSETQ. Trimming pared 4 bases from V and 5 bases from J, leaving 15 bases between. CDR3 amino acids: CASSPGQIEYGYTF. The CDR3 DNA reads TGCGCCAGCAGCCCGGGACAAATCGAATATGGCTACACCTTC.

The gene calls are TRBV11-1 and TRBJ2-7; 9 bases are shared with TRBD2. The V gene's germline CDR1 is SGHAT and CDR2 FQDESV (reference sequence). The CDR3 sequence is 15 residues long. Losses at the gene ends were 5 bases for V and 3 bases for J; bases not matched to a gene: 8. The CDR3 DNA follows: TGTGCCAGCAGCGGCATAGCGGGAGAAAGCTACGAGCAGTACTTC. Protein product: CASSGIAGESYEQYF.

The CDR3 nucleotides are TGTGCCAGTAGTATTGGCGGGGTACCAAGCACAGATACGCAGTATTTT. This sequence encodes CASSIGGVPSTDTQYF. This chain connects TRBV19 to TRBJ2-3; D perhaps matches TRBD2 (6 bases). This CDR3 is 16 amino acids long. Trimming removed 3 bases from V and 0 bases from J, with 13 bases in between. Germline CDR1 LNHDA, CDR2 SQIVND (reference sequence).

The chain is built from TRBV2 and TRBJ2-3; D gene ambiguous. The germline CDR1 and CDR2 sequences are SNHLY and FYNNEI. Trimming took 5 bases from V and 8 from J, leaving 11 bases between them. The CDR3 contains 12 residues. CDR3 amino acids: CASSTFSGTQYF. The CDR3 coding sequence is TGTGCCAGCAGTACGTTTTCGGGTACGCAGTATTTT.

The rearrangement links TRBV7-2 to TRBJ1-5, with D unresolved. The germline gives CDR1 SGHTA, CDR2 FQGNSA. Trimming shortened V by 5 bases and J by 8 bases, and 13 bases separated the two germline ends. The CDR3 sequence is 13 residues long. Here the CDR3 reads CASSGGKGEPQHF. CDR3 DNA: TGTGCCAGCAGCGGAGGCAAAGGCGAGCCCCAGCATTTT.

The chain carries TRBV3-1 (or the pseudogene TRBV3-2) and TRBJ1-6; no definite D call. CDR1 LGHDT and CDR2 YNNKEL come from the germline V gene (reference sequence). The V end was cut by 1 base, the J end by 4 bases, with 11 bases between. The CDR3 runs 16 residues. The DNA of the CDR3 is TGTGCCAGCAGCCAAGTGTACGTGGGGTATAATTCACCCCTCCACTTT. It is translated as CASSQVYVGYNSPLHF.

V usage is TRBV5-4 and J usage is TRBJ1-1; D is unresolved. The germline V gene has CDR1 SGHNT and CDR2 YYREEE (reference sequence). CDR3 length: 13 residues. Trimming left V 0 bases short and J 5 bases short, with 8 bases between. The chain's CDR3 is CASSLGGKTEAFF. The CDR3, as DNA: TGTGCCAGCAGCTTGGGCGGGAAGACTGAAGCTTTCTTT.

V usage is TRBV2 and J usage is TRBJ1-3; D call uncertain. V was clipped by 6 bases and J by 0 bases, with 15 bases between them. Germline V gene lookup returns CDR1 SNHLY and CDR2 FYNNEI. The CDR3 covers 16 residues. The CDR3 sequence is CASSGPGVSSGNTIYF. The DNA of the CDR3 is TGTGCCAGCAGCGGACCCGGGGTCTCCTCTGGAAACACCATATATTTT.

DNA of the CDR3: TGTGCCACCAGTGATCACGTCTCACAGGGGGATACGCAGTATTTT. This encodes CATSDHVSQGDTQYF. The chain employs TRBV24-1 and TRBJ2-3; TRBD1 aligns across 7 bases. The V gene end was trimmed by 3 bases and the J gene end by 6 bases; junction bases not matched to a gene: 8. CDR3 length equals 15 residues. Germline V gene lookup returns CDR1 KGHDR and CDR2 SFDVKD.

The rearrangement uses TRBV28 and TRBJ1-5; possibly TRBD1 for D (6 bases). The germline V gene has CDR1 MDHEN and CDR2 SYDVKM. This CDR3 has 15 residues. V lost 3 bases and J lost 4, with 13 bases in between. The CDR3 DNA sequence: TGTGCCAGCAGTTTTTGGGGACAAATAAATCAGCCCCAGCATTTT. This codes for CASSFWGQINQPQHF.

The V call is TRBV2, the J call TRBJ1-2, with a tentative D call TRBD1 (5 bases). The CDR3 is 12 amino acids. Deletions cut 6 bases from V and 8 bases from J, with 13 bases between. Looked up from germline, CDR1 is SNHLY and CDR2 is FYNNEI. CDR3 nucleotides: TGTGCCAGCAGCCTAGACAGTAGCGGCTACACCTTC. Translation: CASSLDSSGYTF.

The chain employs TRBV19 and TRBJ2-1; D may be TRBD2 (7 bases). V was pared by 5 bases and J by 7 bases, with 18 bases between. This CDR3 has 15 amino acids. The germline gives CDR1 LNHDA, CDR2 SQIVND (reference sequence). In nucleotides, the CDR3 is TGTGCCAGTAGTGCTCTAGGGGGGGGGATTAATGAGCAGTTCTTC. It specifies CASSALGGGINEQFF.

The V call is TRBV7-9, the J call TRBJ1-6, with D unresolved. The CDR3 is made up of 14 amino acids. Trimming took 10 bases from V and 14 from J, leaving 24 bases between them. The germline CDR1 and CDR2 sequences are SEHNR and FQNEAQ (reference sequence). The CDR3, as DNA: TGTGCCATCACCCAAGGGATATCGCAATTCACCCTCCACTTT. It is translated as CAITQGISQFTLHF. Drawing the rest from reference TRBV7-9 and TRBJ1-6, the complete variable domain is DTGVSQNPRHKITKRGQNVTFRCDPISEHNRLYWYRQTLGQGPEFLTYFQNEAQLEKSRLLSDRFSAERPKGSFSTLEIQRTEQGDSAMYLCAITQGISQFTLHFGNGTRLTVT.

J is TRBJ1-2 and V is TRBV30; TRBD1 might be the D (6 bases). CDR1 and CDR2 (germline): GTSNPN, SVGIG (reference sequence). Trimming left V 3 bases short and J 8 bases short, with 13 bases between. The CDR3 runs to 12 residues. The CDR3 sequence: CAWSGGTLGYTF. The CDR3 DNA sequence: TGTGCCTGGAGCGGGGGGACATTAGGCTACACCTTC. The full variable domain, with the rest looked up from reference TRBV30 and TRBJ1-2, is SQTIHQWPATLVQPVGSPLSLECTVEGTSNPNLYWYRQAAGRGLQLLFYSVGIGQISSEVPQNLSASRPQDRQFILSSKKLLLSDSGFYLCAWSGGTLGYTFGSGTRLTVV.

The chain uses TRBV5-1 and TRBJ1-1; unclear D gene. Germline V CDR1 and CDR2: SGHRS, YFSETQ. Between the trimmed V and J ends, which lost 4 bases and 1 base, there was a span of 14 bases. CDR3 length: 15 residues. DNA of the CDR3: TGCGCCAGCAGCCCCACCCTCACAGCGAACACTGAAGCTTTCTTT. Translating it yields CASSPTLTANTEAFF. Supplemented by reference TRBV5-1 and TRBJ1-1, the full variable domain reads KAGVTQTPRYLIKTRGQQVTLSCSPISGHRSVSWYQQTPGQGLQFLFEYFSETQRNKGNFPGRFSGRQFSNSRSEMNVSTLELGDSALYLCASSPTLTANTEAFFGQGTRLTVV.

This clone occurred a few times. Here the CDR3 DNA reads TGTGCCAGTAGTGACCCCGCAGGGAAATTAAATTCACCCCTCCACTTT. Its protein product is CASSDPAGKLNSPLHF. This chain connects TRBV19 to TRBJ1-6; D possibly corresponds to TRBD1 (5 bases). CDR1 and CDR2 from the germline V gene are LNHDA and SQIVND (reference sequence). The CDR3 is 16 residues long. V shed 5 bases and J shed 7 bases, with 18 bases lying between them.

This clone was seen only once. The chain links TRBV9 to TRBJ2-3; TRBD1 agrees at 8 bases. V lost 2 bases to trimming and J lost 4 bases; unmatched junction nucleotides: 6. Germline CDR1 reads SGDLS; CDR2 reads YYNGEE. The CDR3 spans 15 residues. The CDR3 region is CASSVDRGYSDTQYF. CDR3 DNA: TGTGCCAGCAGCGTTGACAGGGGCTATTCAGATACGCAGTATTTT.

The rearrangement uses TRBV18 and TRBJ2-7; no clear D gene. Germline V gene data show CDR1 as KGHSH and CDR2 as LQKENI. The V and J ends lost 0 bases and 1 base respectively, with 10 bases between them. This CDR3 is built from 15 residues. As DNA, the CDR3 is TGTGCCAGCTCACCACCGTCGGTAGGGTCCTACGAGCAGTACTTC. It yields the protein CASSPPSVGSYEQYF.

The chain couples TRBV2 to TRBJ2-7, with D unclear. Germline V gives CDR1 SNHLY, CDR2 FYNNEI. The CDR3 spans 13 residues. Trimming took off 7 bases at V and 3 bases at J, with 13 bases between the two ends. The CDR3 DNA reads as TGTGCCAGCACCCAAGGTAGATTCTACGAGCAGTACTTC. It encodes CASTQGRFYEQYF.

V is TRBV6-1 and J is TRBJ1-2; 7 nucleotides line up with TRBD1. Trimming cost V 3 bases and J 0 bases; bases outside gene matches: 4. Germline V CDR1 and CDR2: MNHNS, SASEGT. This CDR3 is built from 15 residues. CDR3 sequence reads: CASSETGQANYGYTF. The CDR3 bases are TGTGCCAGCAGTGAGACAGGGCAGGCTAACTATGGCTACACCTTC.

This chain links TRBV18 with TRBJ1-2; D is ambiguous. The CDR3 contains 13 residues. Germline-derived CDR1 and CDR2 are KGHSH and LQKENI. The V and J ends lost 3 bases and 3 bases respectively, with 8 bases between them. CDR3 nucleotide sequence: TGTGCCAGCTCACCGGAGGGAGACTATGGCTACACCTTC. It codes for CASSPEGDYGYTF.

This clone has only one observation. CDR3 amino acids: CTSQGGNTHPYEQYF. The CDR3 DNA follows: TGCACCAGCCAGGGCGGGAACACACATCCCTACGAGCAGTACTTC. The chain joins TRBV1 to TRBJ2-7; the D call TRBD2 from the table was never checked on the DNA. TRBV1 is classified as a pseudogene. The CDR3 loop spans 15 amino acids.

The chain employs TRBV10-3 and TRBJ1-5, with D possibly TRBD1 on 6 matching bases. Germline V gene sequence: CDR1 ENHRY, CDR2 SYGVKD. Trimming stripped 1 base from V and 8 bases from J, with 18 bases between. The CDR3 runs to 16 residues. The CDR3 loop reads CAISELAGTTIKPQHF. CDR3 in DNA: TGTGCCATCAGTGAGTTGGCCGGGACAACAATCAAGCCCCAGCATTTT.

V is TRBV9 and J is TRBJ2-6; D is possibly TRBD2 (5 bases). CDR1 is SGDLS and CDR2 is YYNGEE in the germline V gene. The CDR3 extends over 16 amino acids. Trimming removed 0 bases at V and 5 bases at J, with 12 bases between. CDR3 in amino acids: CASSVEAVGRANVLTF. The CDR3 DNA follows: TGTGCCAGCAGCGTAGAAGCGGTGGGAAGGGCCAACGTCCTGACTTTC.

CDR3 coding DNA: TGTGCCACCAGTGATAGTGGGGCAGGTAGTTACAATGAGCAGTTCTTC. Translation gives CATSDSGAGSYNEQFF. The chain has TRBV24-1 and TRBJ2-1; perhaps TRBD1 as D (5 bases). The V end lost 3 bases, the J end lost 4 bases, and 15 bases lay between the germline ends. The CDR3 covers 16 residues. Looked up from germline, CDR1 is KGHDR and CDR2 is SFDVKD.

The table lists this clone with a count of one. The rearrangement links TRBV3-1 (or the pseudogene TRBV3-2) to TRBJ2-7; D is possibly TRBD2 (6 bases). Germline-derived CDR1 and CDR2 are LGHDT and YNNKEL (reference sequence). There are 15 residues in the CDR3. Deletions cut 5 bases from V and 4 bases from J, with 18 bases between. The CDR3 sequence is CASSGGQMGIYEQYF. The CDR3, as DNA: TGTGCCAGCAGCGGAGGGCAGATGGGAATTTACGAGCAGTACTTC.